This T cell receptor beta chain was recorded in a study of beta chain features in type 1 diabetes. Whole-study results and caveats: All four CD4+ subsets of Type 1 diabetes patients contained TCRB CDR3s that were moderately but significantly shorter.

This clone appeared a few times. Its antigen is currently unknown. The ends were cut back, 3 bases at V and 7 bases at J, with 19 bases in the middle. There are 15 residues in the CDR3. Germline V lookup: CDR1 MNHNS, CDR2 SASEGT. Expressed TCRB transcripts got sequenced, as all isolated RNA was reverse transcribed. TCRdb's table, derived via immunoSEQ multiplex PCR, lists solely in-frame clones and lacks some. The data hold roughly 400,000 clones, with about 10% observed a single time. Specimen: central memory CD4+ T cells from blood. This sequence originates from a man aged 25-45 years with type 1 diabetes. V usage is TRBV6-1 and J usage is TRBJ2-7; D might be TRBD1 (6 bases). CDR3 amino acids: CASSDLGAGVFEQYF. The CDR3 bases are TGTGCCAGCAGTGATTTGGGGGCAGGGGTATTTGAGCAGTACTTC.